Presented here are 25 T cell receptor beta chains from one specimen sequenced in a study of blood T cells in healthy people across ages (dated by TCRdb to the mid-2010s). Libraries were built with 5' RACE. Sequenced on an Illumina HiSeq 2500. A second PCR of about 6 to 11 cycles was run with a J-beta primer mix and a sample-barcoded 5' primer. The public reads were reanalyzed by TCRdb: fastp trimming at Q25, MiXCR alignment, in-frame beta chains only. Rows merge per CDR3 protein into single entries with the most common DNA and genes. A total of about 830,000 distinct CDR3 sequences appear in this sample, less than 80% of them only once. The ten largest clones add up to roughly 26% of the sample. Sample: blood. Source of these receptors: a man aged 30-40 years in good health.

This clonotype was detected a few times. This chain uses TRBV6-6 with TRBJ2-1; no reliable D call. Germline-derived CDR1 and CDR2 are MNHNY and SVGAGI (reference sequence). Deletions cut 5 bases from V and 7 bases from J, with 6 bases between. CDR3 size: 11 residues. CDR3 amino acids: CASSTTNEQFF. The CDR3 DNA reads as TGTGCCAGCAGTACGACGAATGAGCAGTTCTTC.

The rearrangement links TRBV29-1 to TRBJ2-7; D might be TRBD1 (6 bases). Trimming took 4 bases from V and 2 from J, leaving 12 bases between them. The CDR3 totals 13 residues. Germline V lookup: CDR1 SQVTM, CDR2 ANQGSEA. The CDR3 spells CSVAQGFAYEQYF. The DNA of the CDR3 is TGCAGCGTTGCCCAGGGGTTTGCCTACGAGCAGTACTTC.

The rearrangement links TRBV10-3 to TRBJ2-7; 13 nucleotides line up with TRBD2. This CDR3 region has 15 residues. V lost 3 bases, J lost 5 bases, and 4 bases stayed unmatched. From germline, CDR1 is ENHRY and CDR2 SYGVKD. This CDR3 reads CAISERLAGGNEQYF. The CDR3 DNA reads TGTGCCATCAGTGAACGACTAGCGGGAGGAAACGAGCAGTACTTC.

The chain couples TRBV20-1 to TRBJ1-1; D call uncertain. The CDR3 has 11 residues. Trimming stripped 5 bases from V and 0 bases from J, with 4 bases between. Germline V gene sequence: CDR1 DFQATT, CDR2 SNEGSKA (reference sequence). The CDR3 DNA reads TGCAGTGCTTACCTGAACACTGAAGCTTTCTTT. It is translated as CSAYLNTEAFF.

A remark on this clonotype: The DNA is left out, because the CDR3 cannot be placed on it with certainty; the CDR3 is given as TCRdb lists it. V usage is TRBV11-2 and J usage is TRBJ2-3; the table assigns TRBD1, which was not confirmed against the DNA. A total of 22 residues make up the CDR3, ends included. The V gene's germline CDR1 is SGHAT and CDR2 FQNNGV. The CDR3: CASSSSTGSSHFGNGTTDTQYF.

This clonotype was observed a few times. The CDR3 loop reads CASSPPGVGETQYF. The CDR3 nucleotides read TGCGCCAGCAGTCCTCCGGGGGTAGGAGAGACCCAGTACTTC. This sequence joins TRBV5-1 and TRBJ2-5, with a possible D match to TRBD2 (6 bases). Germline-derived CDR1 and CDR2 are SGHRS and YFSETQ. The CDR3 totals 14 residues. Trimming shortened V by 5 bases and J by 4 bases, and 15 bases separated the two germline ends.

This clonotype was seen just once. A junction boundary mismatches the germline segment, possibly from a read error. The CDR3 nucleotides are TGCAGTGCTGGAGATCCTCGACAGACCCATAACTATGGCTACACCTTC. It encodes CSAGDPRQTHNYGYTF. V gene TRBV20-1 combines with J gene TRBJ1-2, with a weak D call TRBD1 (5 bases). Germline V lookup: CDR1 DFQATT, CDR2 SNEGSKA (reference sequence). The CDR3 has 16 residues.

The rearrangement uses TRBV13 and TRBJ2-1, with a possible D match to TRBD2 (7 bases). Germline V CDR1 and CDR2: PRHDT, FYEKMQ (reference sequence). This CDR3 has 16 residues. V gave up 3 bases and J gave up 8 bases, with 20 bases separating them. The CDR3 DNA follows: TGTGCCAGCAGCTTTAAGTTCGGGGGGCTTGGCGATGAGCAGTTCTTC. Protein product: CASSFKFGGLGDEQFF.

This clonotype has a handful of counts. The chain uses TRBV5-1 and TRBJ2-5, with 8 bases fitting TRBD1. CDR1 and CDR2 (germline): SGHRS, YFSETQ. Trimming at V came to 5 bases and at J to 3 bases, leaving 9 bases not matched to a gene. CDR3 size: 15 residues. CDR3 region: CASREKGQVEETQYF. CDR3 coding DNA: TGCGCCAGCAGAGAAAAGGGACAGGTCGAAGAGACCCAGTACTTC.

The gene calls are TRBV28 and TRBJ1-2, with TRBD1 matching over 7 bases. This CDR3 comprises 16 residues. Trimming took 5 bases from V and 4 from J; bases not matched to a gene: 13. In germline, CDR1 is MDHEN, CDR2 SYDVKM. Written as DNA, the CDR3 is TGTGCCAGCAGTGGGCAGGGAGGGGGCCCCGGCTATGGCTACACCTTC. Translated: CASSGQGGGPGYGYTF.

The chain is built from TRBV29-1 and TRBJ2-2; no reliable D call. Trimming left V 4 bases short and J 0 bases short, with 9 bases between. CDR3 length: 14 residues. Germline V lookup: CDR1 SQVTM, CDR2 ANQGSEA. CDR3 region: CSVGGSSNTGELFF. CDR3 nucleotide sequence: TGCAGCGTTGGTGGCAGCTCGAACACCGGGGAGCTGTTTTTT.

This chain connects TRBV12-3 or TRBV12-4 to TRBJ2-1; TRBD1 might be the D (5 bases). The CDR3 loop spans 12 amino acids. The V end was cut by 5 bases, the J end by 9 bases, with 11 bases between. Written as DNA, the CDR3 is TGTGCCAGCAGTAAAGGGGTCACTGAGCAGTTCTTC. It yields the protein CASSKGVTEQFF.

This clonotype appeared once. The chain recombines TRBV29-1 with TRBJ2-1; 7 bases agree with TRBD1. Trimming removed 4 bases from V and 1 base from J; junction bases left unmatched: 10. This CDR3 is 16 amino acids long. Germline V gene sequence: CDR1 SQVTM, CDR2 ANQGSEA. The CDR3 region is CSVVDRFSGSYNEQFF. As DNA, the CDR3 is TGCAGCGTTGTGGACAGGTTCTCCGGATCCTACAATGAGCAGTTCTTC.

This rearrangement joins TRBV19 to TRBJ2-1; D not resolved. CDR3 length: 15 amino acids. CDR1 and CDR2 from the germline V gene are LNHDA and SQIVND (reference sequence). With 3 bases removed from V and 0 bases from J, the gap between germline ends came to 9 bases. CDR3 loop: CASSIERSSYNEQFF. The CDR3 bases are TGTGCCAGTAGTATTGAACGGAGCTCCTACAATGAGCAGTTCTTC.

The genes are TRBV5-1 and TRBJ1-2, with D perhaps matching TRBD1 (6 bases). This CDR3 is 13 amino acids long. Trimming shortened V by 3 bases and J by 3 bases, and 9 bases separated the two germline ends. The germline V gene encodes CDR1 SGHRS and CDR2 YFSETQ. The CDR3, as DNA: TGCGCCAGCAGCTCGGCAGGGGACTATGGCTACACCTTC. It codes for CASSSAGDYGYTF.

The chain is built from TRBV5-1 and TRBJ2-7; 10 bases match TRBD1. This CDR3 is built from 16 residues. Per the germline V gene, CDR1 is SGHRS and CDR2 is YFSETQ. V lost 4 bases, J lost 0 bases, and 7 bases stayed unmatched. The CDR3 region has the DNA TGCGCCAGCAGCAGGCGACAGGGGGCCAGCTCCTACGAGCAGTACTTC. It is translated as CASSRRQGASSYEQYF.

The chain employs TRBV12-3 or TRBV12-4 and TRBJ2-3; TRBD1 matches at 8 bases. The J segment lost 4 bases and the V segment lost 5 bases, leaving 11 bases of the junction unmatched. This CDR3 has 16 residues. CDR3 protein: CASSPGDRGRSDTQYF. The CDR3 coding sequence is TGTGCCAGCAGTCCAGGAGACAGGGGACGGTCAGATACGCAGTATTTT.

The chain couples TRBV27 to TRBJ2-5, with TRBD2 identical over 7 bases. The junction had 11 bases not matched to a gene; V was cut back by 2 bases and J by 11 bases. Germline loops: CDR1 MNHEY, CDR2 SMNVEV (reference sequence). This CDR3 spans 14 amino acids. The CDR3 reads CASSLPTRAGEQYF. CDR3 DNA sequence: TGTGCCAGCAGTTTACCCACCCGGGCGGGAGAGCAGTACTTC.

CDR3 in DNA: TGTGCCAGCAGCCCGCACAGCGGGTACGACAATGAGCAGTTCTTC. It specifies CASSPHSGYDNEQFF. The J gene is TRBJ2-1, the V gene TRBV5-6; maybe TRBD2 (6 bases). There are 15 residues in the CDR3. Trimming removed 4 bases at V and 5 bases at J, with 16 bases between. The V gene's germline CDR1 is SGHDT and CDR2 YYEEEE. Full variable domain (rest looked up from reference TRBV5-6 and TRBJ2-1): DAGVTQSPTHLIKTRGQQVTLRCSPKSGHDTVSWYQQALGQGPQFIFQYYEEEERQRGNFPDRFSGHQFPNYSSELNVNALLLGDSALYLCASSPHSGYDNEQFFGPGTRLTVL.

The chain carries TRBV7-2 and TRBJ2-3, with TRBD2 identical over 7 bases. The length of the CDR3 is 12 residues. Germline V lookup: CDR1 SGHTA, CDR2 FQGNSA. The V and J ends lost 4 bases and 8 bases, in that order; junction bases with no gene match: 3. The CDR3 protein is CASSSSGATQYF. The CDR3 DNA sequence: TGTGCCAGCAGCTCCAGCGGGGCTACGCAGTATTTT.

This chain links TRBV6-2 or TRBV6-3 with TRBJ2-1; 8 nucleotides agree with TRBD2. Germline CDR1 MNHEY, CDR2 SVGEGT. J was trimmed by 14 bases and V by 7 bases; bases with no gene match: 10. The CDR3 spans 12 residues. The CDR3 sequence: CASNERGTGEFF. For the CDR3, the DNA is TGTGCCAGCAACGAGCGGGGGACGGGAGAGTTCTTC.

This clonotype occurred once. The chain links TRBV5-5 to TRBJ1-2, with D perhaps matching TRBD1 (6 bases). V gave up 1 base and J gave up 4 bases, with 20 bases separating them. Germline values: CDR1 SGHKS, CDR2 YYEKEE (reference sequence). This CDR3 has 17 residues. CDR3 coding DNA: TGTGCCAGCAGCTTGACCGGTAACAGGGCCTCACTCTATGGCTACACCTTC. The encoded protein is CASSLTGNRASLYGYTF.

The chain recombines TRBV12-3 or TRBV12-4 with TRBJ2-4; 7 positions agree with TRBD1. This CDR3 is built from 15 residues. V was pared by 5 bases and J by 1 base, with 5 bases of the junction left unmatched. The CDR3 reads CASSRTQGAKNIQYF. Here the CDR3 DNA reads TGTGCCAGCAGTCGCACACAGGGGGCCAAAAACATTCAGTACTTC.

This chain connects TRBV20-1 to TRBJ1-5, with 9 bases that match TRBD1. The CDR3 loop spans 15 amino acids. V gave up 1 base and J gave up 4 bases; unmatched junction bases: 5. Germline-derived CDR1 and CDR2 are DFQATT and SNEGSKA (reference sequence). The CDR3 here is CSARAQGARNQPQHF. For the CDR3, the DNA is TGCAGTGCTAGAGCACAGGGGGCTCGTAATCAGCCCCAGCATTTT.

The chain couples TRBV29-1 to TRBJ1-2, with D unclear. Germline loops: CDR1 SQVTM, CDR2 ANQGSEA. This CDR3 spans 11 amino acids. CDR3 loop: CTANDGYGYTF. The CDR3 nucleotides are TGCACCGCTAACGATGGTTATGGCTACACCTTC.